This T cell receptor beta chain is drawn from a study of cytomegalovirus exposure and HLA in healthy donors. Study-wide results and caveats: After further analysis at a later stage, roughly 15,000 TCR beta sequences were associated with HLA alleles at 0.05 false discovery rate.

On this clone: As yet, its antigen is unknown.

The PCR was carried out with 60 Vbeta primers and 13 Jbeta primers. Sequenced by immunoSEQ multiplex PCR; TCRdb stores in-frame clones only, minus some. This table has approximately 160,000 clones, 68% appearing once. CDR1 is LNHNV, CDR2 YYDKDF, per germline (reference sequence). The CDR3 extends over 15 amino acids. V gave up 5 bases and J gave up 3 bases, with 14 bases separating them. The TCR sequence derives from a woman in her late teens or twenties in good health and CMV-seropositive. The sample comprised PBMCs. The chain employs TRBV15 and TRBJ2-1, with TRBD2 as a possible D gene (6 bases). The CDR3 DNA sequence: TGTGCCACCAGCCCACGGGACTTTTACTACAATGAGCAGTTCTTC. This gives the protein CATSPRDFYYNEQFF.